This T cell receptor (beta chain) was recovered during a study of blood T cells in healthy people across ages. This clonotype has only a few counts. Antigen specificity is unknown. Findings and limits, study-wide: Per million T cells, the diversity of TCR beta decreased roughly linearly as age advanced.

A second roughly 7 to 12 cycle PCR used barcoded and J-beta primers. TCRdb ran MiXCR on the 5' RACE reads and lists one entry per CDR3 protein. The table lists hundreds of thousands of distinct CDR3 sequences, about 56% of them singletons. Trimming removed 4 bases at V and 2 bases at J, with 15 bases between. This CDR3 contains 15 residues. The germline V gene has CDR1 LGHNA and CDR2 YSLEER. The sample was blood. The source of this sequence is a man in his forties in good health. The V and J genes are TRBV4-3 and TRBJ2-7; tentatively, D is TRBD1 or TRBD2 (5 bases each). CDR3 in amino acids: CASSRERGEAYEQYF. CDR3 bases: TGCGCCAGCAGCCGGGAGCGAGGGGAAGCCTACGAGCAGTACTTC.